The present TCR beta chain was sequenced within a study of neurological immune-mediated disorders. Findings and caveats of the study: Phylogenetically, 18 of 34 multiple sclerosis patients' repertoires fell into one related-CDR3 cluster, a possible signature.

One entry per CDR3 protein, called by TCRdb with MiXCR from the 5' RACE reads. The sample lists roughly 27,000 distinct CDR3 sequences; over 2% were seen once. There are many counts of this clonotype. What it binds is unknown. The receptor comes from a woman aged 45-65 years with multiple sclerosis. The sample was PBMCs.

CDR3 residues: CASSRGGLQPQHF. Here the CDR3 DNA reads TGTGCCAGCAGCAGGGGTGGGCTACAGCCCCAGCATTTT. J is TRBJ1-5 and V is TRBV25-1, with D tentatively TRBD1 (6 bases). V lost 6 bases and J lost 7, with 13 bases in between. This CDR3 is built from 13 residues. Germline lookup yields CDR1 MGHDK and CDR2 SYGVNS.